A single T cell receptor beta chain is shown here with its context. This clonotype was seen at least ten times. The clone's antigen remains unknown. There are no base qualities to consult, and no much larger clone falls within one base. Including cysteine and phenylalanine, the CDR3 has 15 amino acids. Only the CDR3 part of the read is kept: 45 bases, read in frame from the first base. Trimming leaves V shorter by 3 bases and J shorter by 4 bases, with the junction holding 8 bases beyond the gene matches. CDR1 SGHRS and CDR2 YFSETQ are derived from the germline V gene. The source of the sample is a study of T-cell memory formation after mild COVID-19 (dated by TCRdb to about 2021). Regarding the complete study: Most TCR sequence clusters were specific to one of the two donors. Longitudinal TCRalpha and TCRbeta repertoire sequencing tracked T-cell clones expanding and contracting after mild COVID-19 in a couple of donors. Two young, previously healthy adult volunteers made up the cohort, one male and one female.

The reads were generated on an Illumina NovaSeq 6000. cDNA libraries for TCRalpha and TCRbeta were prepared by 5'RACE using constant-segment primers, with sample barcodes and unique molecular identifiers added. Trizol reagent was used to extract RNA from every sample. Library amplification was performed in two PCR steps, and a second sample barcode and Illumina TruSeq adapters were introduced in the second step. Sequencing of the libraries was done on an Illumina NovaSeq, producing 2 x 150 bp paired-end reads. Regarding the original processing steps: With migec v1.2.7, reads were demultiplexed and then collapsed into UMI-guided consensus sequences. Using mixcr v2.1.11, UMI consensuses were aligned to TRA and TRB V and J templates and then assembled into clonotypes. A clonotype was counted as expanded or contracted only if both edgeR and NoisET called the change significant, with noise models trained on biological replicates. For edgeR calls, the cutoffs were a false discovery rate-adjusted p below 0.01 and a log2 fold-change threshold of 1. As an exploratory analysis of dynamics, max-normalized trajectories of the 1000 most abundant clonotypes were examined with PCA combined with hierarchical clustering. Separately sequenced CD4+ and CD8+ repertoires were used to assign a CD4 or CD8 phenotype to each responding clone. TCRdb reanalyzed the raw reads on its own, using fastp at Q25 for trimming and MiXCR for clone calling, and kept in-frame beta chains. Rows merge per CDR3 protein into single entries with the most common DNA and genes. Clone size and V and J calls follow TCRdb, not the original study. Present in this sample are approximately 40,000 distinct CDR3 sequences, about an eighth of which were seen just once. About 32% of the sample goes to the ten largest clones.

Summary of the overall study and its limitations: Some responding clones were found in pre-infection memory, which suggests that pre-existing cross-reactive memory T cells took part in the SARS-CoV-2 response. SARS-CoV-2 specificity of the second-wave clones peaking on day 37 was not confirmed. From day 15 to 85, contracting clones showed balanced CD4/CD8 phenotypes, whereas a second wave of clones that expanded from day 15 to 37 leaned towards CD4+. Only two mild cases were covered in the study, and larger cohorts including severe cases with pre-infection samples were considered necessary. Contracting CD4+ clones turned up mainly in the CM and EM memory subsets, whereas EMRA was where CD8+ clones were enriched.

Ficoll-Paque density gradient centrifugation was used to isolate PBMCs. The rearrangement combines TRBV5-1 with TRBJ2-3; TRBD2 matches 7 bases in the middle. Source material: PBMCs or a T cell subset sorted from them (not recorded which). The TCR originated in a man between 18 and 35 years old who had mild COVID-19 (a few samples of this study predate the infection). The sample titles of this study are shuffled in the database, so cell type and time point are left out; the donor was told from shared clones. The CDR3 has the sequence CASSSGTTGADTQYF. The sequenced DNA: TGCGCCAGCAGCTCCGGGACTACCGGGGCAGATACGCAGTATTTT.